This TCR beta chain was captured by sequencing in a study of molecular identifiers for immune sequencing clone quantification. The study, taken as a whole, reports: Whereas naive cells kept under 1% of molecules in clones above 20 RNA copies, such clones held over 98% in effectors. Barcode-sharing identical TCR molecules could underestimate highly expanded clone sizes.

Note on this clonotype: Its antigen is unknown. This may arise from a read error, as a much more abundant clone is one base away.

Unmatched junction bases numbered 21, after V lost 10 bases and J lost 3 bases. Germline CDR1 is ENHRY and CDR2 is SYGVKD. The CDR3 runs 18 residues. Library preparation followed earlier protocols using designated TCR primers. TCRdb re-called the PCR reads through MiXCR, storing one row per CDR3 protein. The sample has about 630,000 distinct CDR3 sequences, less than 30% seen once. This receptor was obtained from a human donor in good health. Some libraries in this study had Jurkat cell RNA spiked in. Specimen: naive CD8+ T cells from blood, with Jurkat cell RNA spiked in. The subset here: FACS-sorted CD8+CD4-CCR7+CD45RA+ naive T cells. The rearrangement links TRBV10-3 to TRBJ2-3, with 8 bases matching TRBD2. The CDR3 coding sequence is TGTGCCAACAGACAGAAGACCTCGACTAGCGCCTTTACAGATACGCAGTATTTT. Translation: CANRQKTSTSAFTDTQYF.